A selection of T cell receptor beta chains follows, all from one sample in a study of human T cells and chemical hapten exposure. TCRdb itself ran the RACE reads through MiXCR, one entry per CDR3 protein. The repertoire consists of about 97,000 distinct CDR3 sequences, with roughly 27% occurring once and the leading ten covering 10%. This specimen consisted of whole blood, obtained in connection with sensitization to the hapten diphenylcyclopropenone (DPC). These receptors were collected from a man between 40 and 49 years old with alopecia areata. Some clones in this sample may be carry-over from other donors' samples. The CDR3 runs from the conserved cysteine through the conserved F or W. The D gene is left open where the match is weak. For some rows the clone size is stated as once, few or many, or as a class when expanded; others skip it.

CASKGQGRETQYF	TGTGCCAGCAAGGGACAGGGAAGAGAGACCCAGTACTTC	TRBD1	TRBV27	TRBJ2-5	few
CASSHGAGGQETQYF	TGTGCCAGCAGCCACGGGGCGGGAGGGCAAGAGACCCAGTACTTC	TRBD2	TRBV7-8	TRBJ2-5	NA
CASSLNLAEQFF	TGTGCCAGCAGCTTAAATTTAGCTGAGCAGTTCTTC	NA	TRBV7-8	TRBJ2-1	few
CSARAPGQGFRNTGELFF	TGCAGTGCTAGAGCTCCGGGACAGGGGTTTCGGAACACCGGGGAGCTGTTTTTT	TRBD1	TRBV20-1	TRBJ2-2	NA
CSAQKGGGGGNQPQHF	TGCAGTGCGCAGAAAGGAGGAGGGGGCGGCAATCAGCCCCAGCATTTT	TRBD1	TRBV20-1	TRBJ1-5	NA
CASSPPNQPQHF	TGTGCCAGCTCACCACCAAATCAGCCCCAGCATTTT	NA	TRBV18	TRBJ1-5	NA
CASSRTVTGGPNEKLFF	TGTGCCAGCAGCCGAACGGTTACAGGGGGCCCTAATGAAAAACTGTTTTTT	TRBD1	TRBV12-3/TRBV12-4	TRBJ1-4	NA
CAISDYRDTQYF	TGTGCCATCAGTGATTACAGAGATACGCAGTATTTT	NA	TRBV10-3	TRBJ2-3	few
CSAYRDTHEQYF	TGCAGTGCGTACCGGGACACCCACGAGCAGTACTTC	NA	TRBV20-1	TRBJ2-7	few
CASSLEAIGELFF	TGTGCCAGCAGCTTGGAAGCGATCGGGGAGCTGTTTTTT	NA	TRBV5-4	TRBJ2-2	NA
CSVGRQGGTNTEAFF	TGCAGTGTTGGAAGACAGGGGGGCACAAACACTGAAGCTTTCTTT	TRBD1	TRBV20-1	TRBJ1-1	once
CASSIAGGLAGNYEQYF	TGTGCCAGTAGTATAGCGGGTGGCCTAGCGGGAAACTACGAGCAGTACTTC	TRBD2	TRBV19	TRBJ2-7	few
CASLGSRASGTETQYF	TGTGCCAGCTTAGGGAGCAGGGCTAGCGGGACGGAGACCCAGTACTTC	TRBD2	TRBV6-6	TRBJ2-5	NA
CASSLRAANTGELFF	TGTGCCAGCAGTTTAAGGGCTGCGAACACCGGGGAGCTGTTTTTT	NA	TRBV12-3/TRBV12-4	TRBJ2-2	NA
CASSFGANTGELFF	TGTGCCAGCAGCTTCGGTGCGAACACCGGGGAGCTGTTTTTT	NA	TRBV7-2	TRBJ2-2	few
CASSLAPSMNEQFF	TGTGCCAGCAGCCTAGCACCCTCCATGAATGAGCAGTTCTTC	NA	TRBV3-1	TRBJ2-1	few
CASSLMVSRDSTGELFF	TGTGCCAGCAGCTTGATGGTATCCAGGGACTCCACCGGGGAGCTGTTTTTT	NA	TRBV11-1	TRBJ2-2	NA
CASSQSTDRSLPQHF	TGTGCCAGCAGCCAGTCTACTGACAGGTCGCTACCCCAGCATTTT	NA	TRBV4-2	TRBJ1-5	NA
CASITDGGTGELFF	TGTGCCAGCATCACGGATGGAGGGACCGGGGAGCTGTTTTTT	NA	TRBV28	TRBJ2-2	NA
CASSLTPRTEAFF	TGTGCCAGCAGCTTAACTCCGCGGACTGAAGCTTTCTTT	NA	TRBV7-3	TRBJ1-1	many
CASSLALAGVADTQYF	TGCGCCAGCAGCTTGGCCCTAGCGGGAGTGGCAGATACGCAGTATTTT	TRBD2	TRBV5-1	TRBJ2-3	NA
CASSSDSGGFETQYF	TGTGCCAGCAGCTCTGACAGCGGTGGGTTCGAGACCCAGTACTTC	NA	TRBV5-5	TRBJ2-5	NA
CAISRQFQETQYF	TGTGCCATCAGCAGACAGTTCCAAGAGACCCAGTACTTC	NA	TRBV10-3	TRBJ2-5	once
CASSPKQANQPQHF	TGTGCCAGCAGCCCCAAGCAGGCCAATCAGCCCCAGCATTTT	NA	TRBV3-1	TRBJ1-5	NA